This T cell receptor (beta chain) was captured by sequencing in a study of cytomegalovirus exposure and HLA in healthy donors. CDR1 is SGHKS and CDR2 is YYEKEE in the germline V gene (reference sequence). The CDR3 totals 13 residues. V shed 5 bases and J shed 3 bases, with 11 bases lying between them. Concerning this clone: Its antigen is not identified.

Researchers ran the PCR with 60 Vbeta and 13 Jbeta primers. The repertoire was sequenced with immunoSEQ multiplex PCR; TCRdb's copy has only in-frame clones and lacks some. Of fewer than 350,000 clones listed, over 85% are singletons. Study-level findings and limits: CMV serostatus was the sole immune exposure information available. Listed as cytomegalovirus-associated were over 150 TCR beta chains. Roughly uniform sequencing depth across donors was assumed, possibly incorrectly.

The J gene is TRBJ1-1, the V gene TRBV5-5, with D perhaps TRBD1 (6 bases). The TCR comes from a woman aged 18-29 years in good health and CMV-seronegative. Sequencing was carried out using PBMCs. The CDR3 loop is CASSPDRYTEAFF. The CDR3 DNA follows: TGTGCCAGCAGTCCCGACAGGTACACTGAAGCTTTCTTT.